The 27 T cell receptor beta chains reported below all come from one sample, sequenced in a study of T cells in Graves' hyperthyroidism and ophthalmopathy. TCR beta CDR3 regions were amplified from RNA. HTBI primers were employed in a first-round RT-PCR of the TCR CDR3. TCRdb fed the multiplex PCR reads into MiXCR, producing one record per CDR3 protein. The sample yields 250,000 to 350,000 distinct CDR3 sequences, roughly 15% seen once. Sequencing was done on a sample of blood. The source is a man aged 30 to 39 with Graves' hyperthyroidism.

Points on this clonotype: This may come from a read error, since a much larger clone is one base off. V usage is TRBV10-3 and J usage is TRBJ2-1; TRBD2 might be the D (5 bases). The germline V gene has CDR1 ENHRY and CDR2 SYGVKD. Trimming took 4 bases from V and 3 from J, leaving 13 bases between them. This CDR3 has 15 residues. The CDR3 is CAISGRADHYNEQFF. The CDR3 DNA reads as TGTGCCATCAGTGGGCGGGCGGACCACTACAATGAGCAGTTCTTC.

At least ten counts were recorded for this clonotype. V gene TRBV28 combines with J gene TRBJ2-7; D tentatively reads TRBD1 or TRBD2 (5 bases each). The CDR3 length is 14 residues. Trimming stripped 3 bases from V and 0 bases from J, with 9 bases between. The germline V gene encodes CDR1 MDHEN and CDR2 SYDVKM. CDR3 protein: CASSFSDSSYEQYF. CDR3 nucleotide sequence: TGTGCCAGCAGTTTTAGCGACAGCTCCTACGAGCAGTACTTC.

This clonotype was detected many times. CDR3 sequence: CASRPPTANTGELFF. DNA of the CDR3: TGTGCCAGCAGACCTCCGACCGCGAACACCGGGGAGCTGTTTTTT. The J gene is TRBJ2-2, the V gene TRBV27; D gene ambiguous. CDR3 size: 15 residues. V lost 6 bases and J 0 bases, leaving 11 bases between the germline ends. Per the germline V gene, CDR1 is MNHEY and CDR2 is SMNVEV (reference sequence).

Comment on this clonotype: A much more abundant neighbour one base away suggests this may be a read error. It is likely a read error, because the conserved phenylalanine at the end of the CDR3 is missing. The chain is built from TRBV18 and TRBJ2-1; 11 bases are a match to TRBD1. V dropped 2 bases and J dropped 1; count of bases not matched to a gene: 10. The CDR3 contains 19 residues. Looked up from germline, CDR1 is KGHSH and CDR2 is LQKENI. CDR3 sequence reads: CASSPAGTGGSGSYNEQFL. The CDR3 bases are TGTGCCAGCTCACCAGCCGGGACAGGGGGATCAGGGTCCTACAATGAGCAGTTCCTC.

This clonotype was seen many times. V gene TRBV2 combines with J gene TRBJ2-3; D is undetermined. This CDR3 region has 10 residues. The V and J ends lost 6 bases and 4 bases respectively, with 2 bases between them. Germline V CDR1 and CDR2: SNHLY, FYNNEI. CDR3 coding DNA: TGTGCCAGCAGAGCAGATACGCAGTATTTT. Translated, it gives CASRADTQYF.

The V gene is TRBV20-1, the J gene TRBJ2-3; no reliable D call. V lost 5 bases, J lost 0 bases, and 12 bases lay in between. In germline, CDR1 is DFQATT, CDR2 SNEGSKA (reference sequence). This CDR3 contains 14 residues. DNA of the CDR3: TGCAGTGCTGTGACTCAACCTAGCACAGATACGCAGTATTTT. Protein: CSAVTQPSTDTQYF.

V usage is TRBV3-1 and J usage is TRBJ1-2, with TRBD1 as a possible D gene (5 bases). With 4 bases removed from V and 6 bases from J, the gap between germline ends came to 18 bases. This CDR3 is 15 amino acids long. In germline, CDR1 is LGHDT, CDR2 YNNKEL (reference sequence). This CDR3 reads CASSPLRDSDNGYTF. Here the CDR3 DNA reads TGTGCCAGCAGCCCGCTAAGGGATTCGGACAATGGCTACACCTTC.

This clonotype was seen ten or more times. The J gene is TRBJ1-1, the V gene TRBV27; D gene ambiguous. The CDR3 is 15 residues long. The germline CDR1 and CDR2 sequences are MNHEY and SMNVEV (reference sequence). V lost 0 bases to trimming and J lost 1 base, with 9 bases between them. The CDR3 here is CASSLSVDSNTEAFF. Here the CDR3 DNA reads TGTGCCAGCAGTTTATCTGTAGACTCGAACACTGAAGCTTTCTTT.

The sample holds a few counts of this clonotype. The chain couples TRBV5-1 to TRBJ2-4; 10 bases match TRBD1. J gave up 2 bases and V 4 bases, and 6 bases lay outside the gene matches. The germline V gene has CDR1 SGHRS and CDR2 YFSETQ. This CDR3 has 16 residues. Here the CDR3 DNA reads TGCGCCAGCAGCCTAGGACAGGGGGGAACCAAAAACATTCAGTACTTC. It is translated as CASSLGQGGTKNIQYF.

This clonotype was recorded at least ten times. The J gene is TRBJ2-7, the V gene TRBV5-5; TRBD1 aligns across 8 bases. J lost 3 bases, V lost 0 bases, and 5 bases had no gene match. This CDR3 has 15 amino acids. Germline CDR1 reads SGHKS; CDR2 reads YYEKEE (reference sequence). The CDR3 bases are TGTGCCAGCAGCTTGGAGGACAGGGTAAACTACGAGCAGTACTTC. Translating gives CASSLEDRVNYEQYF.

This clonotype was observed at least ten times. The rearrangement joins TRBV28 to TRBJ1-2; TRBD1 agrees at 9 bases. V lost 5 bases, J lost 8 bases, and 12 bases stayed unmatched. The CDR3 length is 15 residues. Looked up from germline, CDR1 is MDHEN and CDR2 is SYDVKM. The CDR3 sequence is CASSPPGTGSRGYTF. CDR3 coding DNA: TGTGCCAGCAGTCCCCCCGGGACAGGGTCGAGAGGCTACACCTTC.

This chain joins TRBV18 and TRBJ2-1; TRBD1 matches at 10 bases. CDR3 size: 17 residues. Trimming cost V 0 bases and J 9 bases; bases outside gene matches: 11. The germline V gene has CDR1 KGHSH and CDR2 LQKENI. In DNA form, the CDR3 reads TGTGCCAGCTCACCACCGAGACAGGGGGCGAAATACGGTGAGCAGTTCTTC. This sequence encodes CASSPPRQGAKYGEQFF. Supplemented by reference TRBV18 and TRBJ2-1, the full variable domain reads NAGVMQNPRHLVRRRGQEARLRCSPMKGHSHVYWYRQLPEEGLKFMVYLQKENIIDESGMPKERFSAEFPKEGPSILRIQQVVRGDSAAYFCASSPPRQGAKYGEQFFGPGTRLTVL.

The chain has TRBV6-1 and TRBJ1-5, with TRBD1 identical over 7 bases. V lost 6 bases and J lost 3; bases outside the gene matches: 11. From germline, CDR1 is MNHNS and CDR2 SASEGT. The length of the CDR3 is 16 residues. The CDR3 is CASRGPAGGFNQPQHF. CDR3 in DNA: TGTGCCAGCAGGGGACCGGCAGGGGGATTCAATCAGCCCCAGCATTTT.

This clonotype occurred many times. This CDR3 is CASTAVGLSTDTQYF. The DNA of the CDR3 is TGTGCCAGCACCGCAGTGGGACTAAGCACAGATACGCAGTATTTT. This chain connects TRBV3-1 to TRBJ2-3; TRBD2 matches at 7 bases. J lost 0 bases, V lost 7 bases, and 7 bases had no gene match. The CDR3 contains 15 residues. From germline, CDR1 is LGHDT and CDR2 YNNKEL (reference sequence).

There are many counts of this clonotype. The chain has TRBV30 and TRBJ2-7; 8 positions agree with TRBD2. The CDR3 contains 16 residues. Germline CDR1 is GTSNPN and CDR2 is SVGIG (reference sequence). V lost 6 bases and J lost 0; bases outside the gene matches: 13. This chain's CDR3 is CACRVIAGPPSYEQYF. The CDR3 bases are TGTGCCTGCCGAGTTATAGCGGGACCCCCCTCCTACGAGCAGTACTTC.

As to this clonotype: Relative to the germline gene, one junction end is altered; a read error may explain this. V and J are TRBV7-9 and TRBJ2-2; D possibly corresponds to TRBD2 (5 bases). The CDR3 spans 13 residues. Germline V gene lookup returns CDR1 SEHNR and CDR2 FQNEAQ (reference sequence). The CDR3 reads CASSREYTEELFF. The DNA of the CDR3 is TGTGCCAGCAGCAGGGAGTACACCGAGGAGCTGTTTTTT.

This clonotype was detected ten times or more. The CDR3: CASRTARDEKLFF. In DNA, the CDR3 is TGCGCCAGCAGGACGGCGAGAGATGAAAAACTGTTTTTT. The chain is built from TRBV5-1 and TRBJ1-4; D unclear. The V end lost 5 bases, the J end lost 6 bases, and 11 bases lay between the germline ends. The CDR3 runs to 13 residues. CDR1 is SGHRS and CDR2 is YFSETQ in the germline V gene.

In this sample, this clonotype turned up many times. This chain uses TRBV5-1 with TRBJ1-5, with a weak D call TRBD1 (6 bases). Trimming left V 2 bases short and J 10 bases short, with 22 bases between. Per germline, CDR1 SGHRS and CDR2 YFSETQ. This CDR3 comprises 16 residues. The CDR3 here is CASSFFLWGAPKPQHF. DNA for the CDR3: TGCGCCAGCAGCTTCTTCCTATGGGGGGCCCCCAAACCCCAGCATTTT.

This clonotype was detected many times. The rearrangement joins TRBV11-3 to TRBJ2-1; 8 nucleotides match TRBD2. CDR3 length equals 15 residues. Unmatched junction bases numbered 1, after V lost 0 bases and J lost 3 bases. The V gene's germline CDR1 is SGHNT and CDR2 YENEEA. The CDR3 region is CASSLDGRVYNEQFF. The CDR3 DNA reads as TGTGCCAGCAGCTTAGACGGGAGGGTCTACAATGAGCAGTTCTTC.

The genes are TRBV5-1 and TRBJ2-6, with D unclear. This CDR3 is built from 14 residues. V was shortened by 4 bases and J by 4 bases, with 9 bases between the two germline ends. From germline, CDR1 is SGHRS and CDR2 YFSETQ. In DNA, the CDR3 is TGCGCCAGCAGCCCTTCGGCGGGGGCCAACGTCCTGACTTTC. As protein: CASSPSAGANVLTF.

Ten or more counts support this clonotype. The gene calls are TRBV2 and TRBJ2-3; D uncertain. Trimming took off 7 bases at V and 5 bases at J, with 19 bases between the two ends. The CDR3 sequence is 15 residues long. Germline CDR1 SNHLY, CDR2 FYNNEI. For the CDR3, the DNA is TGTGCCAGCATCGAAGATGGCTTCTCCTTAGATACGCAGTATTTT. Encoded protein: CASIEDGFSLDTQYF.

This chain joins TRBV30 and TRBJ2-2, with a weak D call TRBD1 (6 bases). Germline V gene data show CDR1 as GTSNPN and CDR2 as SVGIG (reference sequence). The germline V and J ends were trimmed by 8 bases and 7 bases, with 17 bases remaining between them. The CDR3 spans 13 residues. The CDR3 loop reads CARTWGLGGELFF. The DNA of the CDR3 is TGTGCCCGGACGTGGGGGCTCGGCGGGGAGCTGTTTTTT.

This clonotype was counted ten times or more. V is TRBV6-1 and J is TRBJ1-1; possibly TRBD1 for D (5 bases). The germline V gene has CDR1 MNHNS and CDR2 SASEGT. This CDR3 spans 15 amino acids. The V end was cut by 5 bases, the J end by 1 base, with 14 bases between. The CDR3 nucleotides are TGTGCCAGCAGTTACCCCGGGCAGGGGAACACTGAAGCTTTCTTT. Encoded protein: CASSYPGQGNTEAFF.

This clonotype was counted a few times. V usage is TRBV6-1 and J usage is TRBJ1-5, with unresolved D. The CDR3 has 13 amino acids. Germline V gives CDR1 MNHNS, CDR2 SASEGT. V was trimmed by 4 bases and J by 0 bases, leaving 4 bases between them. CDR3 DNA: TGTGCCAGCAGTGCGAATAGCAATCAGCCCCAGCATTTT. The encoded protein is CASSANSNQPQHF.

The chain joins TRBV18 to TRBJ2-7; 8 positions agree with TRBD1. V lost 4 bases to trimming and J lost 6 bases; unmatched junction nucleotides: 11. The germline gives CDR1 KGHSH, CDR2 LQKENI. The CDR3 sequence is 15 residues long. CDR3 protein: CASSRETGAVGEQYF. DNA of the CDR3: TGTGCCAGCTCACGAGAGACAGGGGCGGTAGGCGAGCAGTACTTC. Full variable domain (rest looked up from reference TRBV18 and TRBJ2-7): NAGVMQNPRHLVRRRGQEARLRCSPMKGHSHVYWYRQLPEEGLKFMVYLQKENIIDESGMPKERFSAEFPKEGPSILRIQQVVRGDSAAYFCASSRETGAVGEQYFGPGTRLTVT.

This clonotype was observed at least ten times. V is TRBV18 and J is TRBJ2-5; D possibly matches TRBD1 or TRBD2 (5 bases each). The germline V and J ends were trimmed by 1 base and 4 bases, with 13 bases remaining between them. Germline assignment: CDR1 KGHSH and CDR2 LQKENI. The CDR3 length is 15 residues. In DNA, the CDR3 is TGTGCCAGCTCACCACAATGGGGCCGGGGAGAGACCCAGTACTTC. Its translation: CASSPQWGRGETQYF.

This clonotype was observed many times. This chain connects TRBV29-1 to TRBJ2-7, with D unresolved. In germline, CDR1 is SQVTM, CDR2 ANQGSEA. Trimming took 3 bases from V and 3 from J, leaving 12 bases between them. This CDR3 contains 13 residues. In DNA form, the CDR3 reads TGCAGCGTTGAGGGCCAAGGGCGCTACGAGCAGTACTTC. This gives the protein CSVEGQGRYEQYF.